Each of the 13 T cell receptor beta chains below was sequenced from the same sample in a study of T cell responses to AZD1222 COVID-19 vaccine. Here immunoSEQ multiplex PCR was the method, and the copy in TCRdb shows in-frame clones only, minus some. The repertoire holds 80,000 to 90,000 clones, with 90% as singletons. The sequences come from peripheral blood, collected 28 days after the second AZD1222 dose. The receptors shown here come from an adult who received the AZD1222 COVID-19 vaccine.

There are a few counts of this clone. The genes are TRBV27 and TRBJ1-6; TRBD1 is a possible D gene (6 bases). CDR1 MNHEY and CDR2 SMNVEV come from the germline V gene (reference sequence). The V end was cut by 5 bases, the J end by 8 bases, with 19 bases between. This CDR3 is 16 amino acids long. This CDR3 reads CASSPTGRSSDSPLHF. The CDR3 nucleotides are TGTGCCAGCAGTCCTACAGGGAGATCGTCCGATTCACCCCTCCACTTT.

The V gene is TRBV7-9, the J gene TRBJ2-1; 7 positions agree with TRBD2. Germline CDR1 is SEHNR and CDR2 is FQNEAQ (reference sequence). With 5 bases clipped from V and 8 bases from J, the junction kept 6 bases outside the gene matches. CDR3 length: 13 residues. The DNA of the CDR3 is TGTGCCAGCAGCCAAAGCGGGAAATATGAGCAGTTCTTC. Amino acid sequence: CASSQSGKYEQFF.

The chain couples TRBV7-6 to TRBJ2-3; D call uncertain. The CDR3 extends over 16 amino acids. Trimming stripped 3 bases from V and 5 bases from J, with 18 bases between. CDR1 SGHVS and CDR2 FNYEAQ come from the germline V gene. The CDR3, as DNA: TGTGCCAGCAGCTTCTCTGGTCAGGCCGAGTTAGATACGCAGTATTTT. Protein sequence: CASSFSGQAELDTQYF. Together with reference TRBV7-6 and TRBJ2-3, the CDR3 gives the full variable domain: GAGVSQSPRYKVTKRGQDVALRCDPISGHVSLYWYRQALGQGPEFLTYFNYEAQQDKSGLPNDRFSAERPEGSISTLTIQRTEQRDSAMYRCASSFSGQAELDTQYFGPGTRLTVL.

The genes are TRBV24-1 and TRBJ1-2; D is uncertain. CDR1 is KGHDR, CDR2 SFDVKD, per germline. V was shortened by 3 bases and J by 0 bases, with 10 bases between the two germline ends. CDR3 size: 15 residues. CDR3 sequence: CATSDPGTTNYGYTF. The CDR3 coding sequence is TGTGCCACCAGTGATCCCGGTACCACTAACTATGGCTACACCTTC.

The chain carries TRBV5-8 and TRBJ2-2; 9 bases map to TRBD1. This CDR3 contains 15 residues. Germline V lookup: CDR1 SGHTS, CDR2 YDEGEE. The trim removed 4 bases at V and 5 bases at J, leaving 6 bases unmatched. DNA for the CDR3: TGTGCCAGCAGCCTCGGGGACAGGGTAACCGGGGAGCTGTTTTTT. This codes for CASSLGDRVTGELFF.

CDR3 amino acids: CASSILTGDNQPQHF. CDR3 coding DNA: TGTGCCAGCAGCATTCTGACAGGGGACAATCAGCCCCAGCATTTT. The rearrangement links TRBV7-8 to TRBJ1-5, with TRBD1 matching 8 bases. The CDR3 runs 15 residues. Losses at the gene ends were 5 bases for V and 3 bases for J; bases not matched to a gene: 6. CDR1 and CDR2 from the germline V gene are SGHVS and FQNEAQ.

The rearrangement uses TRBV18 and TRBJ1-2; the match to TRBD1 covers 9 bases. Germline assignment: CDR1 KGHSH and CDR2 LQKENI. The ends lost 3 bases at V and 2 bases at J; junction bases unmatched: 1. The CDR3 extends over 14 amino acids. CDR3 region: CASSPGQGNYGYTF. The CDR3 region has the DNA TGTGCCAGCTCACCGGGACAGGGCAACTATGGCTACACCTTC.

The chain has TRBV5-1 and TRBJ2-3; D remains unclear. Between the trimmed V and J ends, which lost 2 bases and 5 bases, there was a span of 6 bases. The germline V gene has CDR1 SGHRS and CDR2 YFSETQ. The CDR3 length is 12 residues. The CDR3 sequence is CASSFLGDTQYF. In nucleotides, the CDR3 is TGCGCCAGCAGCTTCTTGGGAGATACGCAGTATTTT.

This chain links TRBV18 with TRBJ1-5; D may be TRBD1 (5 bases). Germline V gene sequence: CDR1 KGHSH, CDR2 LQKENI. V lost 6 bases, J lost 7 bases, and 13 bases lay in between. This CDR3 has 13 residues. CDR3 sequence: CASSPGGDQPQHF. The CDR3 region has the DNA TGTGCCAGCTCCCCCGGTGGGGACCAGCCCCAGCATTTT.

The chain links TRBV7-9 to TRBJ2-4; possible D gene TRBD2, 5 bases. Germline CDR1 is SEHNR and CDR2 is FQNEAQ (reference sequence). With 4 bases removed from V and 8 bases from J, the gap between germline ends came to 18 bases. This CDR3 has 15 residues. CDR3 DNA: TGTGCCAGCAGCTCCCGCAGAAAAAGCGGAGACATTCAGTACTTC. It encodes CASSSRRKSGDIQYF. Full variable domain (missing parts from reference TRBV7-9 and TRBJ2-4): DTGVSQNPRHKITKRGQNVTFRCDPISEHNRLYWYRQTLGQGPEFLTYFQNEAQLEKSRLLSDRFSAERPKGSFSTLEIQRTEQGDSAMYLCASSSRRKSGDIQYFGAGTRLSVL.

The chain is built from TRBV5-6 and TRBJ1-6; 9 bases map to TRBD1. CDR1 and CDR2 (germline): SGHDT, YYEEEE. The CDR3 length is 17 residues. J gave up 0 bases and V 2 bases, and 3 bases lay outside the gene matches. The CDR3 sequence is CASSFGTGISYNSPLHF. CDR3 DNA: TGTGCCAGCAGCTTCGGGACAGGGATCTCCTATAATTCACCCCTCCACTTT.

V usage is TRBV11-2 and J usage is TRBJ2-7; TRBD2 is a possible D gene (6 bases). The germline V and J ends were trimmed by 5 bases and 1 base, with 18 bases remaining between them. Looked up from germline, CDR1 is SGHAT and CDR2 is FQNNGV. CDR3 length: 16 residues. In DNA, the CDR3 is TGTGCCAGCAGCCCCGCGGGGCGGGGTGCTTCCTACGAGCAGTACTTC. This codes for CASSPAGRGASYEQYF.

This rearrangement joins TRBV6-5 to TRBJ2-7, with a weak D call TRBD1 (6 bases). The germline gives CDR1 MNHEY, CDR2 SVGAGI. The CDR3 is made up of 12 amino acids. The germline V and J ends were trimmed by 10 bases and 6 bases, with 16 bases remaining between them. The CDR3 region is CATLQQGTEQYF. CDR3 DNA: TGTGCCACCCTTCAACAGGGAACCGAGCAGTACTTC.